This entry is about one TCR beta chain. Its antigen is unknown. The source of the sample is a study of PD-1 blockade in classical Hodgkin lymphoma. Time point here: cycle 4 day 1 (C4D1), after more than five weeks of nivolumab. Every single patient, without exception, relapsed after autologous stem cell transplantation, and brentuximab vedotin exposure varied. Purification of CD4+ T cells from thawed PBMCs was performed via magnetic negative selection. Best responses included complete response and partial response; otherwise, the best response was progressive disease. Study results and limitations: Compared with baseline, CD4+ but not CD8+ TCR diversity had risen significantly by C4D1. Those achieving complete response showed baseline diversity like newly diagnosed patients.

The data were produced by immunoSEQ multiplex PCR, yet TCRdb's version contains in-frame clones alone and is incomplete. The data contain about 18,000 clones, around 80% of them seen just once; the ten biggest clones take up approximately 1.9%. This CDR3 contains 11 residues. V shed 7 bases and J shed 9 bases, with 10 bases lying between them. The gene calls are TRBV6-7 and TRBJ2-1, with TRBD1 as a possible D gene (6 bases). TRBV6-7 is assigned to the ORF class and has an uncertain function. Sequenced here: CD4+ T cells from blood, sampled before the fourth cycle of nivolumab. This sequence was found in a human donor with classical Hodgkin lymphoma. CDR3 residues: CASKGQFEQFF. The DNA for the CDR3 is TGTGCCAGCAAAGGACAGTTTGAGCAGTTCTTC.